The TCR beta chain under discussion was sequenced for a study of OX40 agonist ivuxolimab in advanced cancers. On the study more broadly: A male proportion of around 86% was recorded, with mean age around 55 years and range about 20 to 79. Enrollees could have had prior anti-PD-1, anti-PD-L1 or anti-CTLA-4 therapy, which around 43% had received. Whole-study results and caveats: Circulating CD4+ and CD8+ T cells showed clonal expansion by week 6 at 0.1 to 3.0 mg/kg.

The germline V gene encodes CDR1 SGHRS and CDR2 YFSETQ. The ends lost 0 bases at V and 4 bases at J; junction bases unmatched: 3. This CDR3 region has 15 residues. Autoimmune disease history or systemic immunosuppression led to patient exclusion. With respect to this clone: The antigen is not known.

Only in-frame clones appear in the TCRdb table, and some are missing; sequencing was by immunoSEQ multiplex PCR. The sample includes some 77,000 clones, about 85% seen only once; the top ten take 0.95% to 1.4%. The source was CD4+ or CD8+ T cells sorted from blood, collected in a trial of the OX40 agonist ivuxolimab. This clonotype originated in an adult with an advanced solid tumor such as melanoma, head and neck, liver or kidney cancer. The chain recombines TRBV5-1 with TRBJ1-3, with TRBD1 matching over 8 bases. CDR3 loop: CASSLAGGDGNTIYF. CDR3 nucleotides: TGCGCCAGCAGCTTGGCAGGGGGCGACGGAAACACCATATATTTT.